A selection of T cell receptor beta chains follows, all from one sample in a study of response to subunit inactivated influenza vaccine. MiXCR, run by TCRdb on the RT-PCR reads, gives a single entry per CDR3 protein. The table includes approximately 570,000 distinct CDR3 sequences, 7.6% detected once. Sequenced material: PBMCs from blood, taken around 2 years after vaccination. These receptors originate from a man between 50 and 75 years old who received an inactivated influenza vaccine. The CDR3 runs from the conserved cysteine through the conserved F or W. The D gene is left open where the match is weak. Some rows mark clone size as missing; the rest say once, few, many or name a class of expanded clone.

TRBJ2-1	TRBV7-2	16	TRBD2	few	TGTGCCAGCAGCTTAGTAGGCGGGAGGAACTACAATGAGCAGTTCTTC	CASSLVGGRNYNEQFF
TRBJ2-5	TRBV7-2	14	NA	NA	TGTGCCAGCAGCAACGGGACGGTCCAAGAGACCCAGTACTTC	CASSNGTVQETQYF
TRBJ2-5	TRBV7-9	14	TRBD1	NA	TGTGCCAGCAGCTTGTCCCGGGACAGTCTACTTCGTTACTTC	CASSLSRDSLLRYF
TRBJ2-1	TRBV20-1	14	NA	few	TGCAGTGCTAGGGTAGCAGGGAACTACAATGAGCAGTTCTTC	CSARVAGNYNEQFF
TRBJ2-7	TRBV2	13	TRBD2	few	TGTGCCAGCGGACTAGCGGGGCCCTACGAGCAGTACTTC	CASGLAGPYEQYF
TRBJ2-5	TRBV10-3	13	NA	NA	TGTGCCATCAGTGAGTCTCCAAAAGAGACCCAGTACTTC	CAISESPKETQYF
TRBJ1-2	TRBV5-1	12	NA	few	TGCGCCAGCAGCCCAGACGACTATGGCTACACCTTC	CASSPDDYGYTF
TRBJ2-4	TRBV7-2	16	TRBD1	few	TGTGCCAGCAGCTTAGCGCTAGTCCCGACAGGGGGCGAAAAGTACTTC	CASSLALVPTGGEKYF
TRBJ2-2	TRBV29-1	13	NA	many	TGCAGCGTTGGGACAGTGAACACCGGGGAGCTGTTTTTT	CSVGTVNTGELFF
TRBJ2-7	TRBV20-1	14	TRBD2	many	TGCAGTGCTAAAAGACGGGAGGGAGCCTACGAGCAGTACTTC	CSAKRREGAYEQYF
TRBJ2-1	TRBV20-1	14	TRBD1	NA	TGCAGTGCTAGACCCCCAGGGACAGCGAATGAGCAGTTCTTC	CSARPPGTANEQFF
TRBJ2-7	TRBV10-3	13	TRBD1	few	TGTGCCATCAGACAGGGGGCGGCCAACGAGCAGTACTTC	CAIRQGAANEQYF
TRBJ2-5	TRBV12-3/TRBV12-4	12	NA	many	TGTGCCAGCAGACAGGTTTTAGAGACCCAGTACTTC	CASRQVLETQYF
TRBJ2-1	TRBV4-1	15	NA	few	TGCGCCAGCAGCCAAGCCCGGGACGCTTACAATGAGCAGTTCTTC	CASSQARDAYNEQFF
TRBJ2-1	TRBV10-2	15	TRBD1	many	TGCGCCAGCAGTGGGACAGGGAGCTCCTACAATGAGCAGTTCTTC	CASSGTGSSYNEQFF
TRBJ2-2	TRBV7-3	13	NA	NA	TGTGACAGCAGCCCAGCGAACACCGGGGAGCTGTTTTTT	CDSSPANTGELFF
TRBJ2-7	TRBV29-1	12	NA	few	TGCAGCGCCCTTGGTAGGGAATACGAGCAGTACTTC	CSALGREYEQYF
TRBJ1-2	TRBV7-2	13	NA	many	TGTGCCAGCAGCTCACCCAGAAACTATGGCTACACCTTC	CASSSPRNYGYTF
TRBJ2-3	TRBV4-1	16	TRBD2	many	TGCGCCAGCAGCCAAGACCTAGCGGGGGTCCCAGATACGCAGTATTTT	CASSQDLAGVPDTQYF
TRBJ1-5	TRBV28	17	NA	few	TGTGCCAGCAGTCCCGGTCCGGGACCGTTTAGCAATCAGCCCCAGCATTTT	CASSPGPGPFSNQPQHF
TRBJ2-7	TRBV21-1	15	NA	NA	TGTGCCAGCAGCTTCCGACAGGGGGCGGACTACGAGCAGTACTTC	CASSFRQGADYEQYF
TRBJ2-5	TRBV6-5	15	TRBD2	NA	TGTGCCAGCAGTTACGGGGGGGACGCGGAGGAGACCCAGTACTTC	CASSYGGDAEETQYF
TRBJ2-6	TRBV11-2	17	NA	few	TGTGCCAGCAGCCCGCAGGGAGGGGGAGCTGGGGCCAACGTCCTGACTTTC	CASSPQGGGAGANVLTF
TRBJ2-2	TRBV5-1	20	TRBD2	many	TGCGCCAGCAGCTTGGAGGCTAGCGGGAGGACCAGACAGAACACCGGGGAGCTGTTTTTT	CASSLEASGRTRQNTGELFF
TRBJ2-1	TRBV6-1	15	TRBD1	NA	TGTGCCAGCAGCTCGACAGGGCCCCGTTACAATGAGCAGTTCTTC	CASSSTGPRYNEQFF
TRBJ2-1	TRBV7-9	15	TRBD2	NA	TGTGCCAGCAGCTTATTCGGGAGGGAAGGCAATGAGCAGTTCTTC	CASSLFGREGNEQFF
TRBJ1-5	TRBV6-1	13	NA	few	TGTGCCAGCAGCAAGGGTATCAATCAGCCCCAGCATTTT	CASSKGINQPQHF
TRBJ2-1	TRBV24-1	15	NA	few	TGTGCCACCAGTGCCCGGGACAATCTCTACAATGAGCAGTTCTTC	CATSARDNLYNEQFF
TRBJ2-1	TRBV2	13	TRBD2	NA	TGTGCCAGCGGAAAGCTAGCGGACAATGAGCAGTTCTTC	CASGKLADNEQFF
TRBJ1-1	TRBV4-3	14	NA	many	TGCGCCAGCAGCCAAGATGGAGGTAGGGAGGAAGCTTTCTTT	CASSQDGGREEAFF
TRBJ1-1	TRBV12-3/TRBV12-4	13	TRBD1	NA	TGTGCCAGCAGTTCCGGGACAGGACTTGAAGCTTTCTTT	CASSSGTGLEAFF
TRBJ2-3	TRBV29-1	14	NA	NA	TGCAGCGTTGAAGATCCCGGTCCCACAGATACGCAGTATTTT	CSVEDPGPTDTQYF
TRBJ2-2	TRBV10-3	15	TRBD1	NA	TGTGCCATCAGCGCCGGGACAGCCTGCACCGGGGAGCTGTTTTTT	CAISAGTACTGELFF
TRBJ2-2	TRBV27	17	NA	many	TGTGCCAGCAGTCCACAGACCGGGGGACGGGGCACCGGGGAGCTGTTTTTT	CASSPQTGGRGTGELFF
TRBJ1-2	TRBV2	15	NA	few	TGTGCCAGCAGTGGACAGGTTTCAGGTTCCTATGGCTACACCTTC	CASSGQVSGSYGYTF
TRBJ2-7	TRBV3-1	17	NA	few	TGTGCCAGCAGCCAAGGCCCCAGGCGATGGGGACGGTACGAGCAGTACTTC	CASSQGPRRWGRYEQYF
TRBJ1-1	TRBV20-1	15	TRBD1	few	TGCAGTGCTAAGAGGACAGGGGGCACCAACACTGAAGCTTTCTTT	CSAKRTGGTNTEAFF
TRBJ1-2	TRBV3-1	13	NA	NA	TGTGCCAGCAGCCAAACGGCACTCTATGGCTACACCTTC	CASSQTALYGYTF
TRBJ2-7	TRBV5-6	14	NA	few	TGTGCCAGCAGGCAAGGCCTCGAAACCTACGAGCAGTACTTC	CASRQGLETYEQYF
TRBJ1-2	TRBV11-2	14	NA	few	TGTGCCAGCAGCTTAGATTACCAGGTCTATGGCTACACCTTC	CASSLDYQVYGYTF
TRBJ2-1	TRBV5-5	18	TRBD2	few	TGTGCCAGCAGCTTCCTGGCCGCGCGGACTAGCGGGGGCAATGAGCAGTTCTTC	CASSFLAARTSGGNEQFF
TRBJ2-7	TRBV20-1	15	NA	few	TGCAGTGCTAGAGATCAGGCTAGCGCTTTCTACGAGCAGTACTTC	CSARDQASAFYEQYF
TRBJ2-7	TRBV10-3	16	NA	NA	TGTGCCATCAGTGAGTCGCCATACAGGAGTTCCTACGAGCAGTACTTC	CAISESPYRSSYEQYF
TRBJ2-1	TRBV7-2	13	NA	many	TGTGCCAGCAGTTTGGGCAGGTACAATGAGCAGTTCTTC	CASSLGRYNEQFF
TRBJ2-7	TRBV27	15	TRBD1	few	TGTGCCAGCAGTTTATCATGGGGACAGTTCTACGAGCAGTACTTC	CASSLSWGQFYEQYF
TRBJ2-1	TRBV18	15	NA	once	TGTGCCAGCTCACCCGACCTGGCAGGGGGGAATGAGCAGTTCTTC	CASSPDLAGGNEQFF
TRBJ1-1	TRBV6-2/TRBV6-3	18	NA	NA	TGTGCCAGCAGTTACGGGCAGGGTATAATACTGGTGAACACTGAAGCTTTCTTT	CASSYGQGIILVNTEAFF
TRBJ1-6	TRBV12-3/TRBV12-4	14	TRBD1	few	TGTGCCACCCGACAGGGCCCCTATAATTCACCCCTCCACTTT	CATRQGPYNSPLHF
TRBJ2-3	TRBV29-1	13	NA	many	TGCAGCGTTGGGACAAGAGGCACAGATACGCAGTATTTT	CSVGTRGTDTQYF
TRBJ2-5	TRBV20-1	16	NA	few	TGCAGTGCTAGAGTTTCGACGGGAGAGAACTTTGAGACCCAGTACTTC	CSARVSTGENFETQYF
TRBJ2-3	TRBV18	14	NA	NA	TGTGCCAGCTCACCATCGACTCGCACAGATACGCAGTATTTT	CASSPSTRTDTQYF
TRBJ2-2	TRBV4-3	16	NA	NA	TGCGCCAGCAGCCTACTGGTGGGGGCGAACACCGGGGAGCTGTTTTTT	CASSLLVGANTGELFF
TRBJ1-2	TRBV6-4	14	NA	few	TGTGCCAGCAGTGATGGAAGGGACCTCTATGGCTACACCTTC	CASSDGRDLYGYTF
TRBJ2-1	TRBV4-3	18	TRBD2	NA	TGCGCCAGCAGCCAGAGAGCCCAGACTAGCGGGAGGTCATGGGAGCAGTTCTTC	CASSQRAQTSGRSWEQFF